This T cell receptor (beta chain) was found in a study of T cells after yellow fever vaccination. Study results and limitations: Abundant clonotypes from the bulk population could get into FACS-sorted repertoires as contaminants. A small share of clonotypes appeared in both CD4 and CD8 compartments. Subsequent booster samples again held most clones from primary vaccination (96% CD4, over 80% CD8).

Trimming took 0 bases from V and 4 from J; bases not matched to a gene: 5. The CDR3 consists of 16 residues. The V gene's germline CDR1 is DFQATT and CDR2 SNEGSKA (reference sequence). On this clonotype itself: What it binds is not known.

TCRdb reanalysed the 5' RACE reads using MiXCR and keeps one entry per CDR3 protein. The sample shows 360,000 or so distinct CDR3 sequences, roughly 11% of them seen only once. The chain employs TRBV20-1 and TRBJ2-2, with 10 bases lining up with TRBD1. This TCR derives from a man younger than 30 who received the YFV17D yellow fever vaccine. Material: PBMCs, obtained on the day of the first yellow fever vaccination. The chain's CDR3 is CSAREKRTGGTGELFF. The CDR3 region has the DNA TGCAGTGCTAGAGAGAAGCGGACAGGGGGCACCGGGGAGCTGTTTTTT.